Each of the 14 T cell receptor beta chains below was sequenced from the same sample in a study of neurological immune-mediated disorders. One entry per CDR3 protein results from TCRdb running MiXCR on the 5' RACE reads. The repertoire consists of 35,000 to 40,000 distinct CDR3 sequences, with approximately 10% occurring once and the leading ten covering 3.9%. Sequenced material: CD4+ T cells from blood. The receptors here all came from a young woman with HTLV-1-associated myelopathy (HAM/TSP).

This clonotype was observed at least ten times. The chain links TRBV5-1 to TRBJ2-2, with D unclear. Trimming removed 5 bases from V and 5 bases from J, with 7 bases in between. The CDR3 spans 12 residues. Germline loops: CDR1 SGHRS, CDR2 YFSETQ. The CDR3 sequence is CASRPVTGELFF. CDR3 nucleotide sequence: TGCGCCAGCAGACCTGTGACCGGGGAGCTGTTTTTT. The full variable domain, its missing parts supplied by reference TRBV5-1 and TRBJ2-2, is KAGVTQTPRYLIKTRGQQVTLSCSPISGHRSVSWYQQTPGQGLQFLFEYFSETQRNKGNFPGRFSGRQFSNSRSEMNVSTLELGDSALYLCASRPVTGELFFGEGSRLTVL.

This clonotype was detected ten times or more. V is TRBV12-3 or TRBV12-4 and J is TRBJ2-3; no firm D call. The CDR3 is made up of 14 amino acids. Trimming stripped 1 base from V and 4 bases from J, with 9 bases between. Written as DNA, the CDR3 is TGTGCCAGCAGTTTAGTCAATAGACCAGATACGCAGTATTTT. Translating gives CASSLVNRPDTQYF.

V is TRBV29-1 and J is TRBJ2-5, with D maybe TRBD1 (5 bases). Trimming removed 0 bases at V and 5 bases at J, with 7 bases between. Germline V gene data show CDR1 as SQVTM and CDR2 as ANQGSEA. The CDR3 consists of 12 residues. The CDR3 spells CSVEDRVETQYF. The CDR3, as DNA: TGCAGCGTTGAAGACAGGGTTGAGACCCAGTACTTC.

This clonotype was seen more than once but under ten times. The rearrangement joins TRBV7-2 to TRBJ2-4; possible D gene TRBD1, 7 bases. V was clipped by 2 bases and J by 0 bases, with 14 bases between them. From germline, CDR1 is SGHTA and CDR2 FQGNSA. This CDR3 has 17 amino acids. The CDR3, as DNA: TGTGCCAGCAGCTTAACGAGGAGGGGGCAAGCCAAAAACATTCAGTACTTC. It encodes CASSLTRRGQAKNIQYF. Complete variable domain (other parts from reference TRBV7-2 and TRBJ2-4): GAGVSQSPSNKVTEKGKDVELRCDPISGHTALYWYRQSLGQGLEFLIYFQGNSAPDKSGLPSDRFSAERTGGSVSTLTIQRTQQEDSAVYLCASSLTRRGQAKNIQYFGAGTRLSVL.

This clonotype was detected ten times or more. The DNA is left out, because the CDR3 cannot be placed on it with certainty; the CDR3 is given as TCRdb lists it. The V call is TRBV27, the J call TRBJ1-2; TRBD1, the table's D call, was not compared with the DNA. The CDR3 is 14 amino acids in total, end residues counted. The V gene's germline CDR1 is MNHEY and CDR2 SMNVEV (reference sequence). CDR3 region: CASSSSGALNGYTF.

Ten or more counts support this clonotype. The chain has TRBV5-1 and TRBJ2-2, with D tentatively TRBD1 (6 bases). Per the germline V gene, CDR1 is SGHRS and CDR2 is YFSETQ. Trimming shortened V by 4 bases and J by 0 bases, and 7 bases separated the two germline ends. The CDR3 covers 14 residues. The CDR3 nucleotides are TGCGCCAGCAGCAGACAGGCGAACACCGGGGAGCTGTTTTTT. It yields the protein CASSRQANTGELFF.

This clonotype was counted ten times or more. J is TRBJ2-1 and V is TRBV5-6, with TRBD1 identical over 9 bases. After removal of 4 bases from V and 0 bases from J, the junction contained 8 bases not matched to a gene. The CDR3 is 17 amino acids. CDR1 and CDR2 (germline): SGHDT, YYEEEE. The CDR3: CASSRQGVSSSYNEQFF. In DNA form, the CDR3 reads TGTGCCAGCAGCCGACAGGGGGTTTCATCCTCCTACAATGAGCAGTTCTTC.

This clonotype was detected many times. This chain connects TRBV7-2 to TRBJ2-3; 7 nucleotides line up with TRBD1. Germline assignment: CDR1 SGHTA and CDR2 FQGNSA. Trimming took 0 bases from V and 3 from J; bases not matched to a gene: 12. The CDR3 contains 18 residues. The CDR3 is CASSLARGRVFWTDTQYF. Here the CDR3 DNA reads TGTGCCAGCAGCTTAGCGAGGGGGCGGGTATTTTGGACAGATACGCAGTATTTT.

This clonotype was counted ten times or more. The V gene is TRBV5-1, the J gene TRBJ1-4, with D perhaps matching TRBD1 (5 bases). The germline gives CDR1 SGHRS, CDR2 YFSETQ. The germline V and J ends were trimmed by 4 bases and 0 bases, with 13 bases remaining between them. The length of the CDR3 is 16 residues. The chain's CDR3 is CASSIGTVPTNEKLFF. CDR3 sequence (DNA): TGCGCCAGCAGCATCGGGACCGTCCCAACTAATGAAAAACTGTTTTTT.

This clonotype appeared many times. J is TRBJ2-3 and V is TRBV14; D not certain. The CDR3 is made up of 15 amino acids. The germline V gene has CDR1 SGHDN and CDR2 FVKESK. The V end lost 2 bases, the J end lost 2 bases, and 11 bases lay between the germline ends. In nucleotides, the CDR3 is TGTGCCAGCAGCCAAAACGGAGTCCCCACAGATACGCAGTATTTT. It encodes CASSQNGVPTDTQYF.

The chain uses TRBV20-1 and TRBJ2-1; D might be TRBD2 (5 bases). Germline V lookup: CDR1 DFQATT, CDR2 SNEGSKA (reference sequence). Between the trimmed V and J ends, which lost 5 bases and 0 bases, there was a span of 20 bases. This CDR3 is built from 17 residues. This CDR3 reads CSAPSPLRASSYNEQFF. CDR3 DNA: TGCAGTGCTCCAAGCCCCTTGAGGGCGAGCTCCTACAATGAGCAGTTCTTC.

There are many counts of this clonotype. The J gene is TRBJ1-3, the V gene TRBV19; D perhaps matches TRBD1 (5 bases). In germline, CDR1 is LNHDA, CDR2 SQIVND (reference sequence). The CDR3 runs to 15 residues. V shed 5 bases and J shed 0 bases, with 11 bases lying between them. CDR3 amino acids: CASSERQGSGNTIYF. The DNA for the CDR3 is TGTGCCAGTAGTGAACGGCAGGGCTCTGGAAACACCATATATTTT.

The table lists this clonotype with a few counts. The chain joins TRBV20-1 to TRBJ1-2; possibly TRBD1 for D (5 bases). Germline lookup yields CDR1 DFQATT and CDR2 SNEGSKA (reference sequence). This CDR3 comprises 12 residues. V was pared by 6 bases and J by 7 bases, with 15 bases between. The CDR3 loop reads CSATMGVSGYTF. CDR3 nucleotides: TGCAGTGCGACCATGGGGGTCTCTGGCTACACCTTC.

This clonotype was seen only a few times. V is TRBV6-1 and J is TRBJ1-1, with 7 bases fitting TRBD1. Losses at the gene ends were 7 bases for V and 1 base for J; bases not matched to a gene: 27. CDR3 length equals 21 residues. Germline loops: CDR1 MNHNS, CDR2 SASEGT. The CDR3 loop reads CASTPLQGRSVMKARNTEAFF. For the CDR3, the DNA is TGTGCCAGCACCCCGTTACAGGGGCGCTCGGTAATGAAGGCCAGGAACACTGAAGCTTTCTTT.